This T cell receptor (beta chain) was sequenced during a study of blood T cell repertoires in COVID-19. The overall study: Sample material is recorded as cDNA or gDNA derived from T cells, B-cell-depleted T cells, or PBMCs.

The table came from immunoSEQ multiplex PCR; TCRdb's copy has only in-frame clones and leaves some out. This table holds some 48,000 clones, roughly 88% found once. The germline V gene encodes CDR1 MNHEY and CDR2 SVGAGI. This CDR3 contains 15 residues. V was cut by 11 bases and J by 4 bases, with 23 bases left in between. The chain links TRBV6-5 to TRBJ1-2; a possible D gene is TRBD1 (6 bases). Sequenced: peripheral blood. The sequence derives from a man in his fifties with active COVID-19. The CDR3 nucleotides are TGTGCCTGCTTCCAGTATTCCCAGGGGCTCTATGGCTACACCTTC. Translated, it gives CACFQYSQGLYGYTF.